These 2 T cell receptor beta chains came from one sample sequenced in a study of T cells in Graves' hyperthyroidism and ophthalmopathy. TCR beta CDR3 regions were amplified from RNA transcripts. The primer set for the first-round RT-PCR of the TCR CDR3 was HTBI. One entry per CDR3 protein results from TCRdb running MiXCR on the multiplex PCR reads. Seen here are 490,000 or so distinct CDR3 sequences, about 15% observed once, and the top ten hold 25% to 35%. Sequencing input: blood. The receptors derive from a woman aged 25 to 45 with Graves' ophthalmopathy.

The chain carries TRBV20-1 and TRBJ2-7, with D possibly being TRBD2 (6 bases). Trimming left V 1 base short and J 4 bases short, with 20 bases between. The CDR3 sequence is 16 residues long. CDR1 and CDR2 (germline): DFQATT, SNEGSKA (reference sequence). CDR3 protein: CSARGGMEGGEYEQYF. In nucleotides, the CDR3 is TGCAGTGCTAGAGGTGGTATGGAGGGCGGGGAATACGAGCAGTACTTC.

This clonotype has just a few counts. The chain carries TRBV24-1 and TRBJ2-3; D unclear. V was pared by 12 bases and J by 0 bases, with 9 bases between. Germline V gene sequence: CDR1 KGHDR, CDR2 SFDVKD. The CDR3 consists of 12 residues. The CDR3 sequence is CAAGSSTDTQYF. The CDR3 coding sequence is TGTGCCGCCGGTAGTAGCACAGATACGCAGTATTTT.